A single T cell receptor beta chain is shown here with its context. The target antigen is unknown. CDR3 length: 18 amino acids. The germline gives CDR1 SEHNR, CDR2 FQNEAQ (reference sequence). Germline trimming cut 2 bases from V and 6 bases from J; bases unmatched to any gene: 14. The assay was immunoSEQ multiplex PCR, and TCRdb's table has in-frame clones only and misses some. The table includes 81,000 or so clones, around 93% detected once. The sample is drawn from a study of OX40 agonist ivuxolimab in advanced cancers. Findings and caveats of the study: Normalized T-cell clonal expansion was also low in some nonresponders.

This chain joins TRBV7-9 and TRBJ2-1; TRBD2 matches 9 bases. Sequences were derived from CD4+ or CD8+ T cells sorted from blood, sampled in a trial of the OX40 agonist ivuxolimab. The sequence derives from an adult with an advanced solid tumor such as melanoma, head and neck, liver or kidney cancer. CDR3 DNA sequence: TGTGCCAGCAGCTTAACACTAAGCATACTAGCGGGTTCCAATGAGCAGTTCTTC. It translates to CASSLTLSILAGSNEQFF.